This TCR beta chain was obtained from a study of neurological immune-mediated disorders. Study at large: The roughly 35 multiple sclerosis patients comprised around 31 that were relapsing-remitting and 3 that were secondary progressive. Study-level points and caveats: On phylogenetic grouping, the repertoires of 18 of 34 multiple sclerosis patients fell within one related-CDR3 cluster, constituting a possible signature.

Per germline, CDR1 DFQATT and CDR2 SNEGSKA (reference sequence). V gave up 0 bases and J gave up 0 bases, with 10 bases separating them. The CDR3 spans 15 residues. Stored at -80 C, 2 million PBMCs were the source of the unsorted libraries. This clonotype has ten or more counts. Its specificity is not known. The method for making cDNA was 5'RACE, and it used 10-nucleotide random UMIs. TCRdb re-called the 5' RACE reads through MiXCR, storing one row per CDR3 protein. The profile shows around 46,000 distinct CDR3 sequences, about 2% of them singletons. The clonotype comes from a woman in her thirties or forties with multiple sclerosis. The sequenced sample consisted of PBMCs. This sequence joins TRBV20-1 and TRBJ2-3, with unresolved D. CDR3 nucleotides: TGCAGTGCTAGAGATCTTGAAACTAGCACAGATACGCAGTATTTT. Its protein is CSARDLETSTDTQYF.